The rows below give T cell receptor beta chains drawn from one sample of a study of T cells after yellow fever vaccination. MiXCR, run by TCRdb on the 5' RACE reads, gives a single entry per CDR3 protein. The table has about 85,000 distinct CDR3 sequences, about an eighth seen once. The sequences come from CD8+ T cells not binding an NS4B(214-222) dextramer, sorted from PBMCs, collected roughly 23 days after the first yellow fever vaccination. The receptor source for this set is a man aged 18-30 years who received the YFV17D yellow fever vaccine. Both conserved end residues are part of each CDR3. The D gene is left open where the match is weak. Rows give clone size only sometimes, using once, few, many, or a class for an expanded clone.

clone_size,v_call,d_call,j_call,cdr3_nt,cdr3_aa
few,TRBV5-1,TRBD1,TRBJ1-2,TGCGCCAGCAGCCTGGGACAGGGAAACTATGGCTACACCTTC,CASSLGQGNYGYTF
few,TRBV27,NA,TRBJ2-3,TGTGCCAGCTCCCCCCTTGGGAGGTCTAGCACAGATACGCAGTATTTT,CASSPLGRSSTDTQYF
few,TRBV20-1,NA,TRBJ2-1,TGCAGTGCTGCAAAAAGGGACGTCGGGCAGTTCTTC,CSAAKRDVGQFF
few,TRBV7-3,NA,TRBJ2-5,TGTGCCAGCAGCGCCTTGGGGGGGGCACGAAGGACCCAGTACTTC,CASSALGGARRTQYF
NA,TRBV7-9,NA,TRBJ1-1,TGTGCCAGCAGCTTATCGGTACTACGAAGAAGGGACACTGAAGCTTTCTTT,CASSLSVLRRRDTEAFF
NA,TRBV4-1,NA,TRBJ2-3,TGCGCCAGCAGCCAAGGGGCGGGGTCCACAGATACGCAGTATTTT,CASSQGAGSTDTQYF
NA,TRBV4-1,TRBD2,TRBJ2-1,TGCGCCAGCAGGCAAAGTAGCGGGGGGATCTACAATGAGCAGTTCTTC,CASRQSSGGIYNEQFF
few,TRBV10-3,TRBD1,TRBJ2-5,TGTGCCATCAGTGAGGGGGACAGGGGGCGAGAGACCCAGTACTTC,CAISEGDRGRETQYF
NA,TRBV7-9,NA,TRBJ1-5,TGTGCCAGCAGCTTAACGGGGGGCGCCTTTCAGCCCCAGCATTTT,CASSLTGGAFQPQHF
NA,TRBV6-5,NA,TRBJ1-2,TGTGCCAGCAGTTACTCGAGAGGTCAAGGCTACACCTTC,CASSYSRGQGYTF